These 31 T cell receptor beta chains were sequenced from one sample in a study of metastatic and nonmetastatic thyroid tumors. Not a single patient had been given any form of treatment at any point before undergoing thyroid surgery. Through MiXCR, TCRdb re-clonotyped the PCR reads. This table has tens of thousands of clones, around a quarter appearing once. Sequenced: blood. The receptors were gathered from a female donor with papillary thyroid cancer or a benign thyroid nodule (not recorded which). Some clones in this sample may be carry-over from other donors' samples.

The chain carries TRBV6-5 and TRBJ1-3; D is possibly TRBD1 (6 bases). The germline gives CDR1 MNHEY, CDR2 SVGAGI. The CDR3 covers 18 residues. Trimming cost V 0 bases and J 0 bases, with 15 bases left between them. This CDR3 is CASSYSGGRKYSGNTIYF. Written as DNA, the CDR3 is TGTGCCAGCAGTTACTCAGGGGGACGGAAATACTCTGGAAACACCATATATTTT.

This clone was observed once. The rearrangement links TRBV5-1 to TRBJ1-1; maybe TRBD1 (6 bases). V lost 3 bases and J lost 5, with 17 bases in between. Germline loops: CDR1 SGHRS, CDR2 YFSETQ. CDR3 length: 15 residues. The CDR3: CASSWDIVVDTEAFF. DNA for the CDR3: TGCGCCAGCAGCTGGGACATAGTGGTGGATACTGAAGCTTTCTTT.

This clone was observed at least ten times. The gene calls are TRBV27 and TRBJ2-1; 10 nucleotides line up with TRBD2. The germline gives CDR1 MNHEY, CDR2 SMNVEV (reference sequence). Trimming at V came to 10 bases and at J to 7 bases, leaving 13 bases not matched to a gene. This CDR3 is built from 15 residues. DNA for the CDR3: TGTGCCACCCTAGAAGCGGGAGGGCCTAAAAATGAGCAGTTCTTC. This encodes CATLEAGGPKNEQFF.

The J gene is TRBJ1-2, the V gene TRBV20-1; TRBD1 might be the D (5 bases). CDR3 length: 12 residues. Germline V CDR1 and CDR2: DFQATT, SNEGSKA (reference sequence). Trimming shortened V by 3 bases and J by 7 bases, and 12 bases separated the two germline ends. The CDR3, as DNA: TGCAGTGCTAGGGAAAGGGACCTTGGCTACACCTTC. Its translation is CSARERDLGYTF.

This clone has at least ten counts. The CDR3 loop is CASSYVQGLNNEQFF. CDR3 coding DNA: TGTGCCAGCAGTTATGTACAGGGGTTGAACAATGAGCAGTTCTTC. V is TRBV12-3 or TRBV12-4 and J is TRBJ2-1, with 7 bases identical to TRBD1. Trimming cost V 4 bases and J 5 bases; bases outside gene matches: 8. This CDR3 comprises 15 residues.

This clone was detected ten times or more. A much larger clone differs from this one at a single base, so this may be a read error. This same CDR3 is encoded by further DNA sequences in the sample. The chain couples TRBV4-2 to TRBJ1-5; 8 nucleotides align to TRBD1. The germline CDR1 and CDR2 sequences are LGHNA and YNFKEQ. The CDR3 covers 16 residues. This CDR3 is CASSQVRGQGEQPQHF. The CDR3 DNA sequence: TGTGCCAGCAGCCAAGTCCGTGGACAGGGAGAACAGCCCCAGCACTTT.

This clone was observed many times. The chain carries TRBV28 and TRBJ2-1, with D perhaps matching TRBD2 (5 bases). The germline V gene has CDR1 MDHEN and CDR2 SYDVKM. V was cut by 5 bases and J by 10 bases, with 15 bases left in between. CDR3 length: 13 residues. The CDR3, as DNA: TGTGCCAGCAGTCCCCCAGCGGTGCTGGAGCAGTTCTTC. Protein sequence: CASSPPAVLEQFF.

This chain uses TRBV2 with TRBJ2-7; no definite D call. The germline V gene encodes CDR1 SNHLY and CDR2 FYNNEI. The CDR3 spans 10 residues. V was clipped by 7 bases and J by 3 bases, with 4 bases between them. CDR3 nucleotides: TGTGCCAGCATAGTCTACGAGCAGTACTTC. Amino acid sequence: CASIVYEQYF.

This clone was seen a few times. J is TRBJ1-4 and V is TRBV6-5; D is ambiguous. The CDR3 has 14 amino acids. CDR1 and CDR2 (germline): MNHEY, SVGAGI. Trimming pared 4 bases from V and 0 bases from J, leaving 6 bases between. Here the CDR3 reads CASSLTATNEKLFF. The CDR3 DNA reads as TGTGCCAGCAGTTTAACCGCAACTAATGAAAAACTGTTTTTT.

This clone showed up many times. The CDR3 region is CSSKVAGVLGETQYF. The CDR3 DNA reads TGCTCCTCCAAGGTAGCGGGGGTCCTGGGGGAGACCCAGTACTTC. The genes are TRBV20-1 and TRBJ2-5, with TRBD2 identical over 9 bases. The germline V gene has CDR1 DFQATT and CDR2 SNEGSKA (reference sequence). This CDR3 has 15 amino acids.

This clone has ten or more counts. CDR3 protein: CASSGLAQDTQYF. As DNA, the CDR3 is TGTGCCAGCAGTGGACTAGCTCAAGATACGCAGTATTTT. The J gene is TRBJ2-3, the V gene TRBV3-1; 8 nucleotides align to TRBD2. The CDR3 length is 13 residues. V shed 6 bases and J 5 bases; nucleotides not matched to a gene: 4. Germline lookup yields CDR1 LGHDT and CDR2 YNNKEL (reference sequence).

V and J are TRBV27 and TRBJ2-7, with D perhaps matching TRBD1 (6 bases). Trimming removed 4 bases from V and 2 bases from J, with 12 bases in between. The CDR3 extends over 14 amino acids. Germline V gene sequence: CDR1 MNHEY, CDR2 SMNVEV (reference sequence). The CDR3 DNA reads TGTGCCAGCAGTTATCAGGGGAAAGCCTACGAGCAGTACTTC. Translating gives CASSYQGKAYEQYF.

V is TRBV20-1 and J is TRBJ1-5; no definite D call. Germline V gene sequence: CDR1 DFQATT, CDR2 SNEGSKA (reference sequence). The CDR3 consists of 13 residues. V lost 2 bases and J 2 bases, leaving 7 bases between the germline ends. The CDR3 reads CSARSGGNQPQHF. The CDR3 nucleotides are TGCAGTGCTAGAAGCGGGGGCAATCAGCCCCAGCATTTT.

This clone is medium-sized by share. The chain combines TRBV12-3 or TRBV12-4 with TRBJ1-6; 8 bases fit TRBD1. The V and J ends lost 7 bases and 7 bases, in that order; junction bases with no gene match: 3. The CDR3 has 13 amino acids. The CDR3 here is CASKGQGNSPLHF. The CDR3 DNA follows: TGTGCCAGCAAAGGACAGGGCAATTCACCCCTCCACTTT.

This rearrangement joins TRBV11-2 to TRBJ2-2; TRBD2 matches 13 bases. J gave up 7 bases and V 4 bases, and 12 bases lay outside the gene matches. This CDR3 comprises 18 residues. The germline V gene encodes CDR1 SGHAT and CDR2 FQNNGV. CDR3 in amino acids: CASSSTLTSGRYVGELFF. In DNA, the CDR3 is TGTGCCAGCAGCTCTACTCTGACTAGCGGGAGGTACGTCGGGGAGCTGTTTTTT. Using reference TRBV11-2 and TRBJ2-2 for the parts outside the CDR3, the full variable domain is EAGVAQSPRYKIIEKRQSVAFWCNPISGHATLYWYQQILGQGPKLLIQFQNNGVVDDSQLPKDRFSAERLKGVDSTLKIQPAKLEDSAVYLCASSSTLTSGRYVGELFFGEGSRLTVL.

The chain couples TRBV6-2 or TRBV6-3 to TRBJ2-7; TRBD2 is a possible D gene (6 bases). CDR3 length: 14 residues. Per germline, CDR1 MNHEY and CDR2 SVGEGT. The V end was cut by 2 bases, the J end by 2 bases, with 10 bases between. CDR3 nucleotide sequence: TGTGCCAGCAGTTACCGGGACTTGACCTACGAGCAGTACTTC. Its protein is CASSYRDLTYEQYF.

This clone appeared many times. The CDR3, as DNA: TGTGCCAGCAGTCCAGGGGGCGCTGGGGCCAACGTCCTGACTTTC. Translation gives CASSPGGAGANVLTF. The genes are TRBV28 and TRBJ2-6; 8 bases align to TRBD1. The V segment lost 5 bases and the J segment 2 bases; nucleotides outside the gene matches: 2. Per the germline V gene, CDR1 is MDHEN and CDR2 is SYDVKM. This CDR3 contains 15 residues.

This clone was observed a few times. In this CDR3 the conserved last residue, phenylalanine or tryptophan, is missing, so a read error is likely. The DNA is left out, because the CDR3 cannot be placed on it with certainty; the CDR3 is given as TCRdb lists it. The chain carries TRBV6-1 and TRBJ2-5; the D call in the table, TRBD2, was not verified against the DNA. Per germline, CDR1 MNHNS and CDR2 SASEGT. A total of 14 residues make up the CDR3, ends included. The CDR3 sequence: CASTPTSGRQTHYS.

The sample holds many counts of this clone. The gene calls are TRBV18 and TRBJ1-2; unclear D gene. This CDR3 region has 14 residues. Per germline, CDR1 KGHSH and CDR2 LQKENI. Trimming stripped 6 bases from V and 5 bases from J, with 16 bases between. CDR3 nucleotides: TGTGCCAGCTCCCCCCAGGACGAGGCGTATGGCTACACCTTC. Protein sequence: CASSPQDEAYGYTF.

This clone was observed a handful of times. The chain carries TRBV30 and TRBJ1-2; the D is unclear. The V end was cut by 4 bases, the J end by 1 base, with 13 bases between. The length of the CDR3 is 14 residues. From germline, CDR1 is GTSNPN and CDR2 SVGIG (reference sequence). The chain's CDR3 is CAWIRLPDNYGYTF. The CDR3 DNA sequence: TGTGCCTGGATCCGACTCCCAGATAACTATGGCTACACCTTC.

The chain uses TRBV12-3 or TRBV12-4 and TRBJ2-3; D is uncertain. V lost 5 bases to trimming and J lost 2 bases, with 14 bases between them. The CDR3 is made up of 15 amino acids. CDR3 amino acids: CASSPGGAVTDTQYF. DNA for the CDR3: TGTGCCAGCAGTCCCGGCGGAGCCGTCACAGATACGCAGTATTTT.

The chain joins TRBV30 to TRBJ1-2; TRBD1 is a possible D gene (6 bases). CDR3 length: 15 residues. Per the germline V gene, CDR1 is GTSNPN and CDR2 is SVGIG (reference sequence). V lost 6 bases and J lost 5, with 22 bases in between. The DNA of the CDR3 is TGTGCCTGCCAGGGGTCTCTAAGCCGGGGATATGGCTACACCTTC. Translation gives CACQGSLSRGYGYTF.

The chain couples TRBV25-1 to TRBJ1-2; no definite D call. V was pared by 4 bases and J by 2 bases, with 8 bases between. Germline CDR1 is MGHDK and CDR2 is SYGVNS. The CDR3 totals 13 residues. Here the CDR3 reads CASSVRENYGYTF. The CDR3 nucleotides read TGTGCCAGCAGTGTTCGGGAGAACTATGGCTACACCTTC.

This clone occurred a few times. This chain uses TRBV10-3 with TRBJ2-7; D perhaps matches TRBD2 (5 bases). There are 12 residues in the CDR3. Germline-derived CDR1 and CDR2 are ENHRY and SYGVKD. V lost 7 bases and J 8 bases, leaving 15 bases between the germline ends. CDR3 sequence reads: CAIIDDGVQQYF. The CDR3 nucleotides are TGTGCCATCATCGACGACGGGGTTCAGCAGTACTTC.

V and J are TRBV7-2 and TRBJ2-7, with D perhaps matching TRBD2 (5 bases). V lost 4 bases and J lost 4, with 11 bases in between. Germline CDR1 SGHTA, CDR2 FQGNSA. This CDR3 has 13 amino acids. The CDR3 DNA is TGTGCCAGCAGCTCATCGGGATTTTACGAGCAGTACTTC. Residues: CASSSSGFYEQYF.

Here the CDR3 reads CASSWDRNYEQYF. The CDR3 DNA reads TGTGCCAGCAGCTGGGACAGAAACTACGAGCAGTACTTC. The genes are TRBV6-1 and TRBJ2-7, with 7 positions matching TRBD1. In germline, CDR1 is MNHNS, CDR2 SASEGT. The trim removed 6 bases at V and 3 bases at J, leaving 5 bases unmatched. CDR3 length: 13 amino acids.

This chain joins TRBV6-2 or TRBV6-3 and TRBJ2-2, with a possible D match to TRBD1 (5 bases). The germline V gene has CDR1 MNHEY and CDR2 SVGEGT. Trimming stripped 5 bases from V and 7 bases from J, with 5 bases between. The CDR3 contains 11 residues. The CDR3 is CASSRGGELFF. CDR3 sequence (DNA): TGTGCCAGCAGTAGGGGCGGGGAGCTGTTTTTT.

This clone showed up many times. The V and J genes are TRBV30 and TRBJ1-3, with D unclear. V gave up 2 bases and J gave up 0 bases, with 11 bases separating them. Germline V lookup: CDR1 GTSNPN, CDR2 SVGIG (reference sequence). This CDR3 is 15 amino acids long. The CDR3 region is CAWSSWGGSGNTIYF. CDR3 bases: TGTGCCTGGAGTTCGTGGGGTGGCTCTGGAAACACCATATATTTT.

This clone was recorded a few times. The gene calls are TRBV19 and TRBJ1-3; the D gene is possibly TRBD1 (5 bases). CDR3 length equals 15 residues. Germline V CDR1 and CDR2: LNHDA, SQIVND (reference sequence). Trimming took 7 bases from V and 6 from J, leaving 19 bases between them. DNA for the CDR3: TGTGCCAGTATTATCGCAGGGAACTCAGTAAACACCATATATTTT. Its translation: CASIIAGNSVNTIYF.

This clone rates as large (0.1 to 1%). V and J are TRBV6-1 and TRBJ1-6; D remains ambiguous. The germline V gene encodes CDR1 MNHNS and CDR2 SASEGT. The CDR3 is 13 residues long. V was clipped by 5 bases and J by 10 bases, with 12 bases between them. The chain's CDR3 is CASSTDAQSPLHF. As DNA, the CDR3 is TGTGCCAGCAGTACCGATGCACAATCACCCCTCCACTTT.

This clone was observed many times. The same CDR3 arises from other DNA sequences in this sample as well. The chain is built from TRBV27 and TRBJ1-4, with D possibly TRBD1 on 5 matching bases. V lost 4 bases and J lost 7, with 10 bases in between. CDR3 size: 13 residues. Looked up from germline, CDR1 is MNHEY and CDR2 is SMNVEV (reference sequence). For the CDR3, the DNA is TGTGCCAGCAGTTGGGAGAGGGGTGAAAAACTGTTTTTT. This encodes CASSWERGEKLFF.